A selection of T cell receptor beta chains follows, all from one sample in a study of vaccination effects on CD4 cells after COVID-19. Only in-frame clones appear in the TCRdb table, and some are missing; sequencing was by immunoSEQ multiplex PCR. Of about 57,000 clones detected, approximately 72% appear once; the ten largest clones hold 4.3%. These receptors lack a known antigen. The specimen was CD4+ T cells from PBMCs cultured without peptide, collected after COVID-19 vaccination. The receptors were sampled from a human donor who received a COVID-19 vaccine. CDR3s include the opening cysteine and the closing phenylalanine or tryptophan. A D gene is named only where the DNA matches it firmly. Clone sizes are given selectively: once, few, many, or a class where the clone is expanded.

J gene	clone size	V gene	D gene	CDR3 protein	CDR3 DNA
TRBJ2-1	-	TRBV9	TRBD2	CASSVGLPSGVPHEQFF	TGTGCCAGCAGCGTAGGGTTACCTAGCGGAGTTCCCCATGAGCAGTTCTTC
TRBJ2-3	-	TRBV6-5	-	CASSPRRYTDTQYF	TGTGCCAGCAGTCCGCGGCGATACACAGATACGCAGTATTTT
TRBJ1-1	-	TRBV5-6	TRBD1	CASSKTQDRGLGTEAFF	TGTGCCAGCAGCAAGACCCAGGACAGGGGTCTTGGTACTGAAGCTTTCTTT
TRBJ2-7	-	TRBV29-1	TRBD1	CSVADGQGPYEQYF	TGCAGCGTTGCGGACGGACAGGGCCCCTACGAGCAGTACTTC
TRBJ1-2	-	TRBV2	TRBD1	CASSQYEGGSDYGYTF	TGTGCCAGCAGCCAATACGAAGGGGGCAGCGACTATGGCTACACCTTC
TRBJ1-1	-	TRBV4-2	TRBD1	CASSQEGGTGVGEAFF	TGTGCCAGCAGCCAAGAGGGTGGGACAGGGGTCGGTGAAGCTTTCTTT
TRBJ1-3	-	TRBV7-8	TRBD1	CASSFPGTGASGRGNTIYF	TGTGCCAGCAGCTTCCCCGGGACAGGGGCCTCCGGGAGGGGAAACACCATATATTTT
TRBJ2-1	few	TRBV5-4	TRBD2	CASSPEGTRSLEQFF	TGTGCCAGCAGCCCCGAAGGGACTAGATCTCTTGAGCAGTTCTTC
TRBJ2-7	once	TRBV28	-	CASSLGDKAHEQYF	TGTGCCAGCAGTTTAGGGGACAAGGCCCACGAGCAGTACTTC
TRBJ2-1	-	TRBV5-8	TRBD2	CASSLYGRANEQFF	TGTGCCAGCAGCTTGTACGGGAGGGCCAATGAGCAGTTCTTC
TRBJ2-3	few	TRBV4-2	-	CASEGDTQYF	TGTGCCAGCGAGGGAGATACGCAGTATTTT
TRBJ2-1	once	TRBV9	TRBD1	CASSPRTGGNEQFF	TGTGCCAGCAGCCCTCGGACAGGGGGCAATGAGCAGTTCTTC
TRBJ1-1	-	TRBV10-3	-	CAISQGQTNTEAFF	TGTGCCATCAGTCAAGGACAGACGAACACTGAAGCTTTCTTT
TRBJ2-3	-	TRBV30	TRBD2	CAWARGGGAADTQYF	TGTGCCTGGGCAAGGGGCGGGGGGGCCGCGGATACGCAGTATTTT
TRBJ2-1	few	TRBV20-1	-	CSASSRDSLGRFF	TGCAGTGCTAGTTCACGGGACTCCCTGGGTCGGTTCTTC
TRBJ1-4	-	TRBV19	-	CASSIFGRGGNEKLFF	TGTGCCAGTAGTATTTTCGGCAGGGGCGGTAATGAAAAACTGTTTTTT
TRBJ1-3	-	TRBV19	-	CASSRGAGNTIYF	TGTGCCAGTAGTCGGGGGGCTGGAAACACCATATATTTT
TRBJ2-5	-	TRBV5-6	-	CASSLVASQETQYF	TGTGCCAGCAGCTTAGTAGCATCCCAAGAGACCCAGTACTTC
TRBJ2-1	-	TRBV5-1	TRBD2	CASSLRSSGGLNEQFF	TGCGCCAGCAGCTTGAGGTCCTCGGGGGGGCTCAATGAGCAGTTCTTC
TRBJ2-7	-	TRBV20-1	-	CSANSGHEQYF	TGCAGTGCTAATTCAGGCCACGAGCAGTACTTC
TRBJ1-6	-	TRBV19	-	CASSGGLSYNSPLHF	TGTGCCAGTAGTGGGGGCCTCTCCTATAATTCACCCCTCCACTTT
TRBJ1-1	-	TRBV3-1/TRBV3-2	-	CASSPSGLRATEAFF	TGTGCCAGCAGCCCTTCGGGCCTCAGGGCCACTGAAGCTTTCTTT
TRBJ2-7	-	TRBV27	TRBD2	CASSLGGTRGYEQYF	TGTGCCAGCAGTTTGGGGGGGACTAGAGGGTACGAGCAGTACTTC
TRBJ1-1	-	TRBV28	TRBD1	CASSLMGGQGMNTEAFF	TGTGCCAGCAGTTTGATGGGGGGACAGGGAATGAACACTGAAGCTTTCTTT
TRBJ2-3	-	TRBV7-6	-	CASSLSRGRWTDTQYF	TGTGCCAGCAGCTTAAGCCGAGGGCGGTGGACAGATACGCAGTATTTT
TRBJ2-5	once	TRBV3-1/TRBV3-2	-	CASSQDITQQETQYF	TGTGCCAGCAGCCAAGATATTACGCAACAAGAGACCCAGTACTTC
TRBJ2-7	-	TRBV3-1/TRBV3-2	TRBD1	CASSQGTGTYEQYF	TGTGCCAGCAGCCAGGGGACAGGGACCTACGAGCAGTACTTC
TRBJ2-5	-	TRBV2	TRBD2	CASMGGLAGGETQYF	TGTGCCAGCATGGGGGGTCTAGCGGGAGGGGAGACCCAGTACTTC
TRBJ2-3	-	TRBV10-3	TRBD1	CAISEGPGQGPDTQYF	TGTGCCATCAGTGAGGGACCGGGACAGGGACCAGATACGCAGTATTTT
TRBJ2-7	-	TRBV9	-	CASSSGASGSYEQYF	TGTGCCAGCAGCTCAGGGGCTAGTGGCTCCTACGAGCAGTACTTC
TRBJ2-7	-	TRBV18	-	CASSPRTGTEQYF	TGTGCCAGCTCACCCAGAACAGGGACCGAGCAGTACTTC
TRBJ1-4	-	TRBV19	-	CASSMVPRELFF	TGTGCCAGTAGTATGGTCCCGAGAGAACTGTTTTTT
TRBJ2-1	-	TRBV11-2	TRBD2	CASSLGLAGGYNEQFF	TGTGCCAGCAGCTTGGGACTAGCGGGGGGTTACAATGAGCAGTTCTTC
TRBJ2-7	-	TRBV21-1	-	CASSKRVIRDRQYEQYF	TGTGCCAGCAGCAAAAGAGTGATTAGGGACAGACAATACGAGCAGTACTTC
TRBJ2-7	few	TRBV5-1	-	CASRFRDPSYEQYF	TGCGCCAGCAGATTCAGGGATCCCTCCTACGAGCAGTACTTC
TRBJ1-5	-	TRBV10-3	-	CATREPGGNQPQHF	TGTGCCACCCGGGAGCCAGGGGGCAATCAGCCCCAGCATTTT
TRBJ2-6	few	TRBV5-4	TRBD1	CASTDLDRGLTSGANVLTF	TGTGCCAGCACCGATTTAGACAGGGGCCTAACCTCTGGGGCCAACGTCCTGACTTTC
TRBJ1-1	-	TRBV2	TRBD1	CASSRDSIMNTEAFF	TGTGCCAGCAGTAGGGACAGTATCATGAACACTGAAGCTTTCTTT
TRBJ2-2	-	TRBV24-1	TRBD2	CATREAPPSGRVNTGELFF	TGTGCCACCAGAGAAGCCCCACCTAGCGGGAGGGTTAACACCGGGGAGCTGTTTTTT
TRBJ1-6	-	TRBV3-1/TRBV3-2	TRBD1	CASSQTDRDGSPLHF	TGTGCCAGCAGCCAAACCGACAGGGACGGTTCACCCCTCCACTTT
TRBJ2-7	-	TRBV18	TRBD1	CASKTGQGYEQYF	TGTGCCAGCAAAACGGGACAGGGGTACGAGCAGTACTTC
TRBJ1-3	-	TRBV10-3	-	CAISDPGAGNTIYF	TGTGCCATCAGTGACCCTGGAGCGGGAAACACCATATATTTT
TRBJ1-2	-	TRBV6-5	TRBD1	CASRDRGRLYGYTF	TGTGCCAGCCGGGACAGGGGGCGCCTATATGGCTACACCTTC
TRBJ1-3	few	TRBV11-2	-	CASSPGVGSGNTIYF	TGTGCCAGCAGCCCGGGGGTAGGCTCTGGAAACACCATATATTTT
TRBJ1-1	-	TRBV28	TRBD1	CASSFLRDRGRGTEAFF	TGTGCCAGCAGTTTTTTACGGGACAGGGGGCGCGGCACTGAAGCTTTCTTT
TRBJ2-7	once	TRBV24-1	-	CATSDVPERRKYF	TGTGCCACCAGTGATGTACCGGAGCGAAGGAAGTACTTC
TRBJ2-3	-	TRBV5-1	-	CASSLATDTQYF	TGCGCCAGCAGCTTGGCCACAGATACGCAGTATTTT
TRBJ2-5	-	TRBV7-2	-	CASSHRGLQETQYF	TGTGCCAGCAGTCACCGGGGCCTACAAGAGACCCAGTACTTC
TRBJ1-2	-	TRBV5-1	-	CASSLGQGNYGYTF	TGCGCCAGCAGCTTAGGCCAGGGGAACTATGGCTACACCTTC
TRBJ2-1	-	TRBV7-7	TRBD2	CASSKTSGVNDEQFF	TGTGCTAGCAGCAAGACTAGCGGGGTGAACGATGAGCAGTTCTTC
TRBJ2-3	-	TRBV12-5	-	CASGLNVVGTDTQYF	TGTGCTAGTGGTTTGAACGTGGTGGGCACAGATACGCAGTATTTT
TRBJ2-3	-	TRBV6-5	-	CASESKSGDTQYF	TGTGCCAGCGAGTCAAAATCAGGCGATACGCAGTATTTT